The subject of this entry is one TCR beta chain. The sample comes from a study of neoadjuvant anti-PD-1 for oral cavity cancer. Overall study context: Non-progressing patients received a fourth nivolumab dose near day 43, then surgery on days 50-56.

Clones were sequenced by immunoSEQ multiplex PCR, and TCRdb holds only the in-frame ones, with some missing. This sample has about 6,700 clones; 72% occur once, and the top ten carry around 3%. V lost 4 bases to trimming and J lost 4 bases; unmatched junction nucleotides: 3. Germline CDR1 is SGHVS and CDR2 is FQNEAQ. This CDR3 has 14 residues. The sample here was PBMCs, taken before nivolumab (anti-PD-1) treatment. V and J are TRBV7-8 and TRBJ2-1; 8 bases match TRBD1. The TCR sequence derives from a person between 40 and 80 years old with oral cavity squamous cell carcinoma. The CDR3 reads CASSSGQVYNEQFF. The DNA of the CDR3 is TGTGCCAGCAGCTCGGGACAGGTATACAATGAGCAGTTCTTC. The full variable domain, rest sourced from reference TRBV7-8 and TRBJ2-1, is GAGVSQSPRYKVAKRGQDVALRCDPISGHVSLFWYQQALGQGPEFLTYFQNEAQLDKSGLPSDRFFAERPEGSVSTLKIQRTQQEDSAVYLCASSSGQVYNEQFFGPGTRLTVL.